This TCR beta chain was profiled in a study of T cells after yellow fever vaccination. Each CDR3 protein is one row after TCRdb ran MiXCR on the 5' RACE reads. Here the sample spans about 320,000 distinct CDR3 sequences, over 8.5% being singletons. There are 14 residues in the CDR3. CDR1 and CDR2 (germline): SGHTA, FQGNSA. V lost 5 bases and J lost 4, with 14 bases in between. Many counts were recorded for this clonotype. This TCR was sampled from a young man who received the YFV17D yellow fever vaccine. The V and J genes are TRBV7-2 and TRBJ2-5; D unclear. The starting material was CD4+ T cells sorted from PBMCs, obtained 45 days after the yellow fever booster vaccination. The CDR3 bases are TGTGCCAGCAGCCGGGTCTCCTCTTTAGAGACCCAGTACTTC. Encoded protein: CASSRVSSLETQYF.